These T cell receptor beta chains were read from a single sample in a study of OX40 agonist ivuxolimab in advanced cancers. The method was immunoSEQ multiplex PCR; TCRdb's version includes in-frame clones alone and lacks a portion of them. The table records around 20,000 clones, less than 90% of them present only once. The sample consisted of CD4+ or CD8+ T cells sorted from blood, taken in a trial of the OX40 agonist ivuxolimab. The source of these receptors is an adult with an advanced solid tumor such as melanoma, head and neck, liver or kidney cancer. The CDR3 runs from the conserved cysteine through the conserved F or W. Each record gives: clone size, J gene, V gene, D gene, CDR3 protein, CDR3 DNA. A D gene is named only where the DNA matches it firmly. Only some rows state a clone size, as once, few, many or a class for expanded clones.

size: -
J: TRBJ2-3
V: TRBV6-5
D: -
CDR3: CASSYGAGMDTQYF
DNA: TGTGCCAGCAGTTACGGGGCGGGGATGGATACGCAGTATTTT

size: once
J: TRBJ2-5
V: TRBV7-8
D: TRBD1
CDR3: CASSLRQGAGQETQYF
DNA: TGTGCCAGCAGCTTAAGGCAGGGGGCTGGCCAAGAGACCCAGTACTTC

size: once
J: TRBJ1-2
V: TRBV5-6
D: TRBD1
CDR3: CASSGPGQGARGYTF
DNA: TGTGCCAGCAGCGGCCCGGGACAGGGGGCCCGGGGCTACACCTTC

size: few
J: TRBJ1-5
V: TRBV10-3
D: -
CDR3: CAIGGAEQPQHF
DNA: TGTGCCATCGGGGGGGCAGAGCAGCCCCAGCATTTT

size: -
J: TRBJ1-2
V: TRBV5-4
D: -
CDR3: CASSLYWGRGYTF
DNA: TGTGCCAGCAGCTTGTATTGGGGACGGGGCTACACCTTC

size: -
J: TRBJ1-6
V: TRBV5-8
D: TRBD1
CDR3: CASSSRDRERSPLHF
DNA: TGTGCCAGCAGCTCCCGGGACAGGGAGAGATCACCCCTCCACTTT

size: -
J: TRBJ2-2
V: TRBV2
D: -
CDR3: CASSLTGGTGELFF
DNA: TGTGCCAGCAGCTTAACTGGGGGCACCGGGGAGCTGTTTTTT

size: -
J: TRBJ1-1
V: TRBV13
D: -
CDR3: CASSLGAGTLGTEAFF
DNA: TGTGCCAGCAGCTTAGGCGCAGGGACCCTCGGCACTGAAGCTTTCTTT

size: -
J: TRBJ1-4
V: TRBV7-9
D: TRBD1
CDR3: CASSPEGGLVEKLFF
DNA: TGTGCCAGCAGCCCCGAAGGGGGCTTGGTAGAAAAACTGTTTTTT

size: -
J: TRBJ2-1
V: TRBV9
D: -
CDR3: CASTLGGGGHNEQFF
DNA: TGTGCCAGCACCCTAGGGGGGGGTGGCCACAATGAGCAGTTCTTC

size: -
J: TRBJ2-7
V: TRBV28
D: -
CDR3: CASSFGQGRREQYF
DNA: TGTGCCAGCAGTTTCGGCCAGGGGAGAAGAGAGCAGTACTTC

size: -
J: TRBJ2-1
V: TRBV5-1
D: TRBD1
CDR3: CASSLNPGTGDYNEQFF
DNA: TGCGCCAGCAGCTTAAATCCCGGGACAGGGGATTACAATGAGCAGTTCTTC

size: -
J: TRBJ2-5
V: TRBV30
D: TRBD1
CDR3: CAWSAGTAQGTQYF
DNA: TGTGCCTGGAGCGCAGGGACAGCACAAGGGACCCAGTACTTC

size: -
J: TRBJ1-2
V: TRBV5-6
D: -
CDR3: CASSPTQGGYGYTF
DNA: TGTGCCAGCAGCCCGACGCAGGGCGGCTATGGCTACACCTTC

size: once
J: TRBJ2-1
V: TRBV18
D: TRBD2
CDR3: CASSVTSGSHNEQFF
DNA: TGTGCCAGCTCGGTAACTAGCGGGAGTCACAATGAGCAGTTCTTC

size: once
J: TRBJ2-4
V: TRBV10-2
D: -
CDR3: CASSESGPRHINRNIQYF
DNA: TGCGCCAGCAGTGAGTCTGGTCCTAGGCACATTAATAGGAACATTCAGTACTTC

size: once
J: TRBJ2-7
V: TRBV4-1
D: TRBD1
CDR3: CASSRTGGGDEQYF
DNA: TGCGCCAGCAGCCGGACAGGGGGCGGCGACGAGCAGTACTTC

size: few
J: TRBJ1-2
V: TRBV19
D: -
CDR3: CASSTVSTRPGGYTF
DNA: TGTGCCAGTAGTACCGTGAGCACCCGCCCGGGTGGCTACACCTTC

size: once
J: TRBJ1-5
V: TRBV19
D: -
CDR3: CASSISNQPQHF
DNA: TGTGCCAGTAGTATCTCCAATCAGCCCCAGCATTTT

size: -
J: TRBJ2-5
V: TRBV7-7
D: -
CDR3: CASSLGWGFGQETQYF
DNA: TGTGCCAGCAGCTTAGGGTGGGGGTTCGGGCAAGAGACCCAGTACTTC

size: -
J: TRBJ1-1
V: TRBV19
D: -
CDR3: CASSIGSWEATEAFF
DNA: TGTGCCAGTAGTATAGGGTCGTGGGAAGCCACTGAAGCTTTCTTT

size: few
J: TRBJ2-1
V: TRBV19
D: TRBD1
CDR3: CASNSRDRGYNEQFF
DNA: TGTGCCAGTAACTCCCGGGACAGGGGGTACAATGAGCAGTTCTTC

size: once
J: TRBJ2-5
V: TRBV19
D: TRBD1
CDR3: CASSISGTGRETQYF
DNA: TGTGCCAGTAGTATATCAGGGACAGGGAGGGAGACCCAGTACTTC

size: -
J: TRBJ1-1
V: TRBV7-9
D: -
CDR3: CASSLLQGNTEAFF
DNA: TGTGCCAGCAGCTTACTTCAGGGGAACACTGAAGCTTTCTTT

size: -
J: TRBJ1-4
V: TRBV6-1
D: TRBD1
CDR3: CASSGSGQGNEKLFF
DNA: TGTGCCAGCAGTGGATCGGGACAGGGAAATGAAAAACTGTTTTTT

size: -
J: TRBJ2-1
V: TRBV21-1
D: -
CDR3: CASIWGPNHNEQFF
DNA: TGTGCCAGCATTTGGGGACCCAATCACAATGAGCAGTTCTTC

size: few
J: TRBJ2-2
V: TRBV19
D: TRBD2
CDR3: CASSLRWRTSGSDGTGELFF
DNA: TGTGCCAGTAGCCTCCGATGGCGGACTAGCGGGAGTGATGGCACCGGGGAGCTGTTTTTT

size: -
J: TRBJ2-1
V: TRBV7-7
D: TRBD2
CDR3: CASSPRSGRAYEQFF
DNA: TGTGCCAGCAGCCCTCGAAGCGGGAGGGCATATGAGCAGTTCTTC

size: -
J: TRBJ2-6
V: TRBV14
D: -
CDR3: CASSGGTYSSGANVLTF
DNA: TGTGCCAGCAGTGGCGGGACGTATAGCTCTGGGGCCAACGTCCTGACTTTC

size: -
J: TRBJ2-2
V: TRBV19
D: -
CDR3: CASSSRGAINTGELFF
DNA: TGTGCCAGTAGTTCCCGGGGGGCAATAAACACCGGGGAGCTGTTTTTT

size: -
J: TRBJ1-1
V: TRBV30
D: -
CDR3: CAWSTGRTEAFF
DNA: TGTGCCTGGAGCACGGGACGGACTGAAGCTTTCTTT

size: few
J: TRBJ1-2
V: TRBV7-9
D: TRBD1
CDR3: CASTTPATGGDGYTF
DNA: TGTGCCAGCACCACCCCGGCGACAGGGGGCGACGGCTACACCTTC

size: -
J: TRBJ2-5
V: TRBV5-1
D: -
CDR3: CASSRSGLTQETQYF
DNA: TGCGCCAGCAGCAGATCCGGGCTTACCCAAGAGACCCAGTACTTC

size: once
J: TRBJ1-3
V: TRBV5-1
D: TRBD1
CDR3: CASSLQYDRGDTIYF
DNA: TGCGCCAGCAGCCTCCAGTATGACAGGGGTGACACCATATATTTT

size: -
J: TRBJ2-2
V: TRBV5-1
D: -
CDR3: CASSSEPNTGELFF
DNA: TGCGCCAGCAGCTCCGAACCGAATACCGGGGAGCTGTTTTTT

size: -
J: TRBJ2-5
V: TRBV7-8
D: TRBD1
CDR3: CASSPDRVGLRKETQYF
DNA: TGTGCCAGCAGCCCCGACAGGGTGGGCCTTCGGAAAGAGACCCAGTACTTC

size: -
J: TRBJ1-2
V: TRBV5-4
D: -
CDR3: CASSLEGRDGYTF
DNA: TGTGCCAGCAGCTTGGAAGGACGGGATGGCTACACCTTC

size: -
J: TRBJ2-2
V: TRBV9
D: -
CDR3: CASSQHDTGELFF
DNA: TGTGCCAGCAGCCAACATGACACCGGGGAGCTGTTTTTT

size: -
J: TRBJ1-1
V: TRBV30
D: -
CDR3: CAWSVMGETEAFF
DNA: TGTGCCTGGAGTGTAATGGGAGAGACTGAAGCTTTCTTT

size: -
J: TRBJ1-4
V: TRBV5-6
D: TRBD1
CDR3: CASSPGGGAEKLFF
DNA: TGTGCCAGCAGCCCTGGAGGGGGCGCGGAAAAACTGTTTTTT

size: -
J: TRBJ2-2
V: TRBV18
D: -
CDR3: CASSLTGTTRGSGELFF
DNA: TGTGCCAGCTCACTTACCGGGACAACCAGGGGATCCGGGGAGCTGTTTTTT

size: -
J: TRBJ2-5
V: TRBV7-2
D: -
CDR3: CASSFQRGGETQYF
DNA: TGTGCCAGCAGCTTTCAGCGAGGGGGGGAGACCCAGTACTTC

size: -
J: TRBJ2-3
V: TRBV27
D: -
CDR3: CASRFTGRLSTDTQYF
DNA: TGTGCCAGCAGATTCACGGGACGCCTGAGCACAGATACGCAGTATTTT

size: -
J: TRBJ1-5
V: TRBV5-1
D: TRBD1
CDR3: CASSWTGGNQPQHF
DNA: TGCGCCAGCAGCTGGACAGGGGGGAATCAGCCCCAGCATTTT